Presented here are 30 T cell receptor beta chains from one specimen sequenced in a study of cytomegalovirus exposure and HLA in healthy donors. The PCR employed 60 Vbeta primers together with 13 Jbeta primers. TCRdb keeps only in-frame clones here, not all; method: immunoSEQ multiplex PCR. This sample yields 150,000 to 200,000 clones, of which over 70% are seen a single time; 2.1% belongs to the top ten. What was sequenced was PBMCs. The receptors derive from a woman between 18 and 29 years old in good health and CMV-seropositive.

For this clone: Other DNA sequences within the sample encode an identical CDR3. This sequence joins TRBV7-2 and TRBJ2-5; tentatively, D is TRBD2 (6 bases). The germline V gene has CDR1 SGHTA and CDR2 FQGNSA. The CDR3 covers 13 residues. Trimming took off 5 bases at V and 4 bases at J, with 11 bases between the two ends. CDR3 protein: CASSLGGGETQYF. The CDR3, as DNA: TGTGCCAGCAGCCTCGGGGGAGGAGAGACCCAGTACTTC.

This clone was seen once. The chain employs TRBV2 and TRBJ2-1; TRBD2 matches 8 bases. With V trimmed by 7 bases and J by 5 bases, 10 bases remained unmatched. The CDR3 is 15 residues long. CDR1 is SNHLY, CDR2 FYNNEI, per germline. CDR3 loop: CASTRGRGDNNEQFF. The CDR3 coding sequence is TGTGCCAGCACCCGGGGGCGGGGGGACAACAATGAGCAGTTCTTC.

The gene calls are TRBV13 and TRBJ2-5, with no clear D. Germline values: CDR1 PRHDT, CDR2 FYEKMQ (reference sequence). The CDR3 runs to 11 residues. Trimming shortened V by 2 bases and J by 5 bases, and 3 bases separated the two germline ends. CDR3 sequence (DNA): TGTGCCAGCAGCTTAAGCGAGACCCAGTACTTC. It specifies CASSLSETQYF.

This rearrangement joins TRBV10-3 to TRBJ2-7, with 10 bases aligning to TRBD1. J lost 5 bases, V lost 5 bases, and 9 bases had no gene match. Germline V gene lookup returns CDR1 ENHRY and CDR2 SYGVKD. The CDR3 length is 15 residues. The DNA of the CDR3 is TGTGCCATCAGTCCAAATGGACAGGGGGTGGACGAGCAGTACTTC. Translated: CAISPNGQGVDEQYF.

This clone was detected a few times. V usage is TRBV28 and J usage is TRBJ1-1; the D is unclear. From germline, CDR1 is MDHEN and CDR2 SYDVKM. V lost 2 bases and J lost 1, with 8 bases in between. This CDR3 contains 14 residues. CDR3 in amino acids: CASSLVLKNTEAFF. CDR3 bases: TGTGCCAGCAGTTTAGTACTGAAGAACACTGAAGCTTTCTTT.

On this clone: This sample includes further DNA sequences coding for the same CDR3. The chain links TRBV9 to TRBJ1-1; no clear D. Germline CDR1 is SGDLS and CDR2 is YYNGEE. The CDR3 length is 13 residues. Trimming left V 2 bases short and J 1 base short, with 6 bases between. Here the CDR3 reads CASSVAGNTEAFF. The CDR3, as DNA: TGTGCCAGCAGCGTTGCCGGGAACACTGAAGCTTTCTTT.

The chain has TRBV7-6 and TRBJ2-3; 14 positions match TRBD2. Per germline, CDR1 SGHVS and CDR2 FNYEAQ. V shed 5 bases and J 0 bases; nucleotides not matched to a gene: 4. The CDR3 is 17 residues long. CDR3 nucleotides: TGTGCCAGCAGCCAGGGACTAGCGGGGGCTAGCACAGATACGCAGTATTTT. It codes for CASSQGLAGASTDTQYF.

This clone turned up a few times. The chain combines TRBV19 with TRBJ1-2; D uncertain. This CDR3 is 13 amino acids long. V was pared by 7 bases and J by 7 bases, with 16 bases between. In germline, CDR1 is LNHDA, CDR2 SQIVND (reference sequence). The DNA of the CDR3 is TGTGCCAGTACATTGAACCGCGGGAGTGGCTACACCTTC. This translates into CASTLNRGSGYTF.

V gene TRBV2 combines with J gene TRBJ2-1; 15 positions agree with TRBD2. The CDR3 is 15 residues long. Germline CDR1 and CDR2: SNHLY and FYNNEI. The trim removed 6 bases at V and 10 bases at J, leaving 7 bases unmatched. CDR3 loop: CASSGTSGGLEEQFF. The CDR3 coding sequence is TGTGCCAGCAGCGGGACTAGCGGGGGGCTGGAGGAGCAGTTCTTC.

This clone was picked up a small number of times. The chain carries TRBV30 and TRBJ2-1, with TRBD2 identical over 10 bases. The CDR3 length is 13 residues. V lost 5 bases and J lost 6; bases outside the gene matches: 4. Germline assignment: CDR1 GTSNPN and CDR2 SVGIG (reference sequence). CDR3 protein: CAWSSGGLNEQFF. Written as DNA, the CDR3 is TGTGCCTGGTCTAGCGGGGGTCTCAATGAGCAGTTCTTC.

This chain links TRBV2 with TRBJ1-2; D possibly corresponds to TRBD1 (5 bases). Looked up from germline, CDR1 is SNHLY and CDR2 is FYNNEI. V was trimmed by 6 bases and J by 7 bases, leaving 15 bases between them. The CDR3 has 13 residues. The CDR3 spells CASRIGDLLGYTF. The CDR3, as DNA: TGTGCCAGCAGGATAGGGGATCTCCTTGGCTACACCTTC.

The chain recombines TRBV7-6 with TRBJ2-3; 8 nucleotides agree with TRBD1. J was trimmed by 3 bases and V by 5 bases; bases with no gene match: 7. This CDR3 has 15 amino acids. The germline gives CDR1 SGHVS, CDR2 FNYEAQ. CDR3: CASSARDRITDTQYF. The CDR3 coding sequence is TGTGCCAGCAGCGCCCGGGACAGGATAACAGATACGCAGTATTTT.

The chain links TRBV4-1 to TRBJ2-2; 13 positions match TRBD2. The CDR3 is made up of 16 amino acids. Germline-derived CDR1 and CDR2 are MGHRA and YSYEKL. After removal of 5 bases from V and 7 bases from J, the junction contained 7 bases not matched to a gene. CDR3 amino acids: CASSARLAGGVGELFF. The CDR3 region has the DNA TGCGCCAGCAGCGCCCGACTAGCGGGGGGCGTCGGGGAGCTGTTTTTT.

The rearrangement joins TRBV27 to TRBJ2-5; 8 bases fit TRBD1. The CDR3 has 13 residues. CDR1 and CDR2 (germline): MNHEY, SMNVEV (reference sequence). Losses at the gene ends were 6 bases for V and 4 bases for J; bases not matched to a gene: 4. DNA for the CDR3: TGTGCCAGCAGCTCAGGGGGCATAGAGACCCAGTACTTC. This codes for CASSSGGIETQYF.

With respect to this clone: Germline is not matched at one junction end, which may reflect a read error. In the same sample, other DNA sequences code for this CDR3. The chain combines TRBV12-5 with TRBJ1-2; maybe TRBD1 (5 bases). Germline V gives CDR1 LGHNT, CDR2 FRNRAP. This CDR3 is 17 amino acids long. The CDR3 nucleotides are TGCGCTAGTGGTTTGGTACCAATCCGGCGGGGACACTATGGCTACACCTTC. It encodes CASGLVPIRRGHYGYTF.

The genes are TRBV9 and TRBJ2-5; D might be TRBD2 (7 bases). Trimming shortened V by 4 bases and J by 5 bases, and 15 bases separated the two germline ends. The CDR3 has 14 residues. In germline, CDR1 is SGDLS, CDR2 YYNGEE. The CDR3 region is CASSPRGARETQYF. CDR3 sequence (DNA): TGTGCCAGCAGCCCCCGGGGGGCTCGGGAGACCCAGTACTTC.

V is TRBV27 and J is TRBJ2-3; D possibly corresponds to TRBD2 (5 bases). The ends were cut back, 3 bases at V and 5 bases at J, with 9 bases in the middle. Germline V CDR1 and CDR2: MNHEY, SMNVEV (reference sequence). This CDR3 comprises 13 residues. As DNA, the CDR3 is TGTGCCAGCAGTTTGCGGGTCAGAGATACGCAGTATTTT. This sequence encodes CASSLRVRDTQYF.

This chain uses TRBV7-6 with TRBJ1-1; perhaps TRBD1 as D (5 bases). The CDR3 covers 14 residues. Trimming took 2 bases from V and 7 from J, leaving 14 bases between them. Germline assignment: CDR1 SGHVS and CDR2 FNYEAQ. CDR3 nucleotide sequence: TGTGCCAGCAGCTTACGCGCGACAGTGGATGAAGCTTTCTTT. Translation: CASSLRATVDEAFF.

V usage is TRBV6-5 and J usage is TRBJ1-2, with TRBD1 as a possible D gene (6 bases). With 0 bases removed from V and 8 bases from J, the gap between germline ends came to 16 bases. This CDR3 is built from 15 residues. Germline CDR1 and CDR2: MNHEY and SVGAGI. CDR3 protein: CASSYSRGGAGGYTF. DNA of the CDR3: TGTGCCAGCAGTTACTCGAGGGGGGGCGCGGGGGGCTACACCTTC.

V and J are TRBV4-3 and TRBJ2-1; 8 positions agree with TRBD2. The length of the CDR3 is 16 residues. V was pared by 2 bases and J by 1 base, with 4 bases of the junction left unmatched. Germline-derived CDR1 and CDR2 are LGHNA and YSLEER. The CDR3 DNA is TGCGCCAGCAGCCAACTTACTAGCGGTTCCTACAATGAGCAGTTCTTC. Its protein product is CASSQLTSGSYNEQFF.

V usage is TRBV29-1 and J usage is TRBJ2-3, with D possibly TRBD2 on 5 matching bases. This CDR3 region has 14 residues. Germline assignment: CDR1 SQVTM and CDR2 ANQGSEA. V was clipped by 7 bases and J by 1 base, with 15 bases between them. The CDR3 region has the DNA TGCAGCGCCTCCCCGGGATCAGGCACAGATACGCAGTATTTT. Protein: CSASPGSGTDTQYF.

CDR3 nucleotide sequence: TGTGCCAGCGCCGGGGGGCTTCATGGAAACACCATATATTTT. This codes for CASAGGLHGNTIYF. The chain uses TRBV28 and TRBJ1-3; D is perhaps TRBD1 (6 bases). The germline V and J ends were trimmed by 8 bases and 3 bases, with 14 bases remaining between them. Germline V lookup: CDR1 MDHEN, CDR2 SYDVKM. The CDR3 has 14 residues.

J is TRBJ2-3 and V is TRBV19; 9 bases are a match to TRBD1. Germline assignment: CDR1 LNHDA and CDR2 SQIVND (reference sequence). This CDR3 region has 14 residues. Germline trimming cut 5 bases from V and 4 bases from J; bases unmatched to any gene: 4. CDR3: CASSRGQGPDTQYF. Here the CDR3 DNA reads TGTGCCAGTAGTCGGGGACAGGGTCCAGATACGCAGTATTTT.

The chain links TRBV29-1 to TRBJ1-3; D is uncertain. This CDR3 contains 13 residues. Deletions cut 6 bases from V and 0 bases from J, with 9 bases between. Germline values: CDR1 SQVTM, CDR2 ANQGSEA. In nucleotides, the CDR3 is TGCAGCGTCTTCACTAGCTCTGGAAACACCATATATTTT. It encodes CSVFTSSGNTIYF.

This rearrangement joins TRBV6-5 to TRBJ2-7; 8 bases align to TRBD1. Germline trimming cut 5 bases from V and 9 bases from J; bases unmatched to any gene: 9. The CDR3 totals 13 residues. Germline values: CDR1 MNHEY, CDR2 SVGAGI. The CDR3 coding sequence is TGTGCCAGCAGTCCCGCGGGACAGGATAGGCAGTACGTC. Amino acid sequence: CASSPAGQDRQYV.

The chain is built from TRBV7-9 and TRBJ2-2; weak D call: TRBD2 (7 bases). The CDR3 covers 15 residues. The V and J ends lost 5 bases and 4 bases respectively, with 14 bases between them. In germline, CDR1 is SEHNR, CDR2 FQNEAQ (reference sequence). The chain's CDR3 is CASSTRRGPTGELFF. The CDR3 DNA sequence: TGTGCCAGCAGCACCCGGCGGGGGCCCACCGGGGAGCTGTTTTTT.

V is TRBV28 and J is TRBJ1-4; tentatively, D is TRBD1 (6 bases). There are 15 residues in the CDR3. Germline V gives CDR1 MDHEN, CDR2 SYDVKM. V was shortened by 7 bases and J by 8 bases, with 20 bases between the two germline ends. The CDR3 reads CASTPQRGIGEKLFF. DNA for the CDR3: TGTGCCAGCACTCCCCAGAGGGGGATTGGGGAAAAACTGTTTTTT.

This chain joins TRBV5-5 and TRBJ1-3; D is ambiguous. The CDR3 length is 14 residues. Between the trimmed V and J ends, which lost 3 bases and 7 bases, there was a span of 14 bases. Germline V gene data show CDR1 as SGHKS and CDR2 as YYEKEE (reference sequence). The CDR3 DNA reads as TGTGCCAGCAGCTCTTTCGCGGGGATGAACACCATATATTTT. Its translation is CASSSFAGMNTIYF.

The chain recombines TRBV29-1 with TRBJ1-2; the match to TRBD1 covers 10 bases. This CDR3 comprises 14 residues. CDR1 and CDR2 from the germline V gene are SQVTM and ANQGSEA. With V trimmed by 6 bases and J by 4 bases, 8 bases remained unmatched. The CDR3 reads CSVKTGGIGYGYTF. The CDR3 DNA sequence: TGCAGCGTCAAGACAGGGGGCATTGGCTATGGCTACACCTTC.

CDR3: CASIPSTGSPFGYTF. The CDR3 coding sequence is TGTGCCAGTATCCCCTCGACAGGGAGTCCGTTTGGCTACACCTTC. The V and J genes are TRBV19 and TRBJ1-2, with 7 bases lining up with TRBD1. Unmatched junction bases numbered 15, after V lost 7 bases and J lost 7 bases. The V gene's germline CDR1 is LNHDA and CDR2 SQIVND (reference sequence). The CDR3 length is 15 residues.